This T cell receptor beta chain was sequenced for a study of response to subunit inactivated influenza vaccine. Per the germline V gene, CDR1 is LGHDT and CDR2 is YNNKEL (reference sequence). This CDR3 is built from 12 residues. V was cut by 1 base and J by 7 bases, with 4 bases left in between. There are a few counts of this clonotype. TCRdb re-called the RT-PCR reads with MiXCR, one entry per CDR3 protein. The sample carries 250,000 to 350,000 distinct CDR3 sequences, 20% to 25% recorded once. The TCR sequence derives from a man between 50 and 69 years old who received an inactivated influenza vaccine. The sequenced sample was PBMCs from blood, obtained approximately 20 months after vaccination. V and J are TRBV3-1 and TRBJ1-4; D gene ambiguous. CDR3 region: CASSQVVEKLFF. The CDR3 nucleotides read TGTGCCAGCAGCCAAGTTGTTGAAAAACTGTTTTTT.